The clone carrying this T cell receptor beta chain has a handful of counts. MiXCR, run by TCRdb on the RT-PCR reads, gives a single entry per CDR3 protein. The sample holds hundreds of thousands of distinct CDR3 sequences, 14% seen once. The germline CDR1 and CDR2 sequences are LGHDT and YNNKEL (reference sequence). Trimming removed 4 bases from V and 0 bases from J, with 17 bases in between. The CDR3 is 17 residues long. This TCR came from a female donor in good health, serving as a healthy control. The chain couples TRBV3-1 to TRBJ2-3, with a possible D match to TRBD1 (7 bases). Sequenced input: memory CD4+ T cells from blood. CDR3 residues: CASSLGPTGTSTDTQYF. CDR3 in DNA: TGTGCCAGCAGCCTGGGACCGACAGGGACTAGCACAGATACGCAGTATTTT.